The 7 T cell receptor beta chains in this list originate from one sample, sequenced in a study of T-cell reconstitution after alpha-beta-depleted transplantation in children. Library preparation (for TCRbeta) was performed with unique molecular identifiers. TCRdb reanalysed the PCR reads using MiXCR and keeps one entry per CDR3 protein. The sample records 900,000 or so distinct CDR3 sequences, approximately 15% being singletons. This specimen was PBMCs, mostly from graft donor cells, taken 360 days after TCRalphabeta/CD19-depleted stem cell transplant. The receptors originated from a male patient aged 10 to 17 who had a stem cell transplant for acute lymphoblastic leukemia, so the T cells may come from the graft donor.

The gene calls are TRBV29-1 and TRBJ2-6; maybe TRBD2 (6 bases). V was trimmed by 2 bases and J by 0 bases, leaving 11 bases between them. Germline CDR1 and CDR2: SQVTM and ANQGSEA. The CDR3 totals 16 residues. CDR3 in amino acids: CSVEWGDPSGANVLTF. In DNA, the CDR3 is TGCAGCGTTGAATGGGGGGACCCCTCTGGGGCCAACGTCCTGACTTTC. Variable domain in full (rest from reference TRBV29-1 and TRBJ2-6): SAVISQKPSRDICQRGTSLTIQCQVDSQVTMMFWYRQQPGQSLTLIATANQGSEATYESGFVIDKFPISRPNLTFSTLTVSNMSPEDSSIYLCSVEWGDPSGANVLTFGAGSRLTVL.

V usage is TRBV6-2 or TRBV6-3 and J usage is TRBJ1-1, with D uncertain. CDR3 length: 11 residues. Trimming stripped 0 bases from V and 7 bases from J, with 3 bases between. Germline V gene lookup returns CDR1 MNHEY and CDR2 SVGEGT. CDR3 region: CASSYSLEAFF. The CDR3 nucleotides are TGTGCCAGCAGTTACTCGCTTGAAGCTTTCTTT.

This clonotype appeared a few times. The chain recombines TRBV5-5 with TRBJ2-2; 8 bases match TRBD1. The CDR3 loop spans 15 amino acids. CDR1 and CDR2 (germline): SGHKS, YYEKEE (reference sequence). J gave up 7 bases and V 4 bases, and 9 bases lay outside the gene matches. CDR3 DNA: TGTGCCAGCAGCATACGGACAGGGTGGAGCGGGGAGCTGTTTTTT. It yields the protein CASSIRTGWSGELFF.

This clonotype turned up a few times. The chain uses TRBV2 and TRBJ1-2; weak D call: TRBD1 (6 bases). Germline-derived CDR1 and CDR2 are SNHLY and FYNNEI. Trimming shortened V by 4 bases and J by 6 bases, and 12 bases separated the two germline ends. CDR3 size: 13 residues. The CDR3 DNA follows: TGTGCCAGCAGTGGGACAGCGTTAAATGGCTACACCTTC. Protein: CASSGTALNGYTF.

This clonotype occurred a few times. The V and J genes are TRBV5-6 and TRBJ1-2; D is uncertain. The CDR3 has 17 residues. CDR1 is SGHDT and CDR2 is YYEEEE in the germline V gene. Deletions cut 4 bases from V and 5 bases from J, with 24 bases between. The CDR3: CASSIDGRAHSSYGYTF. In DNA form, the CDR3 reads TGTGCCAGCAGCATTGACGGCCGGGCCCACTCTTCGTATGGCTACACCTTC.

The V gene is TRBV5-1, the J gene TRBJ2-7; D is unresolved. Trimming shortened V by 0 bases and J by 4 bases, and 14 bases separated the two germline ends. The CDR3 contains 15 residues. Germline V gene data show CDR1 as SGHRS and CDR2 as YFSETQ. CDR3 sequence: CASSLAVGSGYEQYF. The CDR3 nucleotides read TGCGCCAGCAGCTTGGCCGTTGGGTCCGGGTACGAGCAGTACTTC.

This clonotype occurred a few times. The chain joins TRBV5-1 to TRBJ2-1; 16 bases fit TRBD2. CDR1 is SGHRS and CDR2 is YFSETQ in the germline V gene. This CDR3 comprises 18 residues. Trimming cost V 4 bases and J 8 bases; bases outside gene matches: 12. For the CDR3, the DNA is TGCGCCAGCAGCCCCGGGACTAGCGGGAGGGCCTGGTCCCATGAGCAGTTCTTC. It specifies CASSPGTSGRAWSHEQFF.